What follows are 24 T cell receptor beta chains derived from one specimen sequenced in a study of CD8+CD57+ T cells in acquired aplastic anemia. The use of genomic DNA as template underpinned the TCR beta VDJ and CDR3 profiling. TCRdb ran MiXCR on the reads and lists one entry per CDR3 protein. The table has around 170,000 distinct CDR3 sequences, more than 45% seen once; the top ten hold under 3.5%. In patients chosen for sequencing, flow cytometry had shown CD8+CD57+ cell expansion. Sequences were obtained from sorted CD4+, CD8+, or CD8+CD57+ T cells (not recorded which) from PBMCs. The receptors were sampled from a human donor with aplastic anemia.

The chain combines TRBV9 with TRBJ2-3; weak D call: TRBD2 (6 bases). The V gene lost 0 bases and the J gene lost 0 bases, with 11 bases spanning the gap. The CDR3 totals 16 residues. Germline V gene sequence: CDR1 SGDLS, CDR2 YYNGEE. The CDR3 bases are TGTGCCAGCAGCGTAGCTGGCGGGGCCAGCACAGATACGCAGTATTTT. Its protein product is CASSVAGGASTDTQYF.

The sample holds many counts of this clonotype. The rearrangement joins TRBV25-1 to TRBJ1-5, with a weak D call TRBD1 (5 bases). The CDR3 is 13 amino acids. Germline CDR1 is MGHDK and CDR2 is SYGVNS. The V gene lost 2 bases and the J gene lost 9 bases, with 11 bases spanning the gap. The CDR3 DNA is TGTGCCAGCAGTGAACCCGGGGGGGGGCCCCAGCATTTT. Translation gives CASSEPGGGPQHF.

This clonotype was recorded at least ten times. The J gene is TRBJ2-5, the V gene TRBV3-1; D might be TRBD2 (6 bases). There are 14 residues in the CDR3. In germline, CDR1 is LGHDT, CDR2 YNNKEL (reference sequence). Deletions cut 4 bases from V and 3 bases from J, with 12 bases between. The CDR3, as DNA: TGTGCCAGCAGCCCGGGGGATAGGGAAGAGACCCAGTACTTC. Translation: CASSPGDREETQYF.

The V call is TRBV4-2, the J call TRBJ2-2; 7 nucleotides line up with TRBD1. This CDR3 has 19 residues. Germline trimming cut 1 base from V and 1 base from J; bases unmatched to any gene: 12. Germline values: CDR1 LGHNA, CDR2 YNFKEQ. Written as DNA, the CDR3 is TGTGCCAGCAGCCAAGGGGTGACAGGGTCCCCTTTGAACACCGGGGAGCTGTTTTTT. It codes for CASSQGVTGSPLNTGELFF.

The CDR3 protein is CASSPPAYGYTF. The CDR3 bases are TGTGCCAGCAGTCCCCCCGCCTATGGCTACACCTTC. This rearrangement joins TRBV6-1 to TRBJ1-2, with unresolved D. The V gene lost 5 bases and the J gene lost 4 bases, with 8 bases spanning the gap. Per germline, CDR1 MNHNS and CDR2 SASEGT. The CDR3 is made up of 12 amino acids.

This clonotype has more than one count but fewer than ten. V gene TRBV29-1 combines with J gene TRBJ2-7; TRBD2 is a possible D gene (5 bases). The germline CDR1 and CDR2 sequences are SQVTM and ANQGSEA. There are 13 residues in the CDR3. The V end was cut by 4 bases, the J end by 1 base, with 11 bases between. This CDR3 reads CSVGGLTSYEQYF. DNA of the CDR3: TGCAGCGTTGGTGGACTTACGTCCTACGAGCAGTACTTC.

The chain is built from TRBV3-1 and TRBJ1-6, with D perhaps TRBD1 (6 bases). CDR1 and CDR2 (germline): LGHDT, YNNKEL (reference sequence). The V end was cut by 3 bases, the J end by 3 bases, with 9 bases between. The CDR3 consists of 15 residues. The CDR3 DNA reads TGTGCCAGCAGCCACGACAGGCGCTATAATTCACCCCTCCACTTT. As protein: CASSHDRRYNSPLHF.

The chain links TRBV9 to TRBJ2-1; 9 nucleotides line up with TRBD2. The germline V gene encodes CDR1 SGDLS and CDR2 YYNGEE. After removal of 2 bases from V and 6 bases from J, the junction contained 6 bases not matched to a gene. The CDR3 consists of 15 residues. The CDR3 sequence: CASSVGTSYFNEQFF. Written as DNA, the CDR3 is TGTGCCAGCAGCGTGGGGACTAGCTACTTCAATGAGCAGTTCTTC.

This clonotype was seen more than once but under ten times. The chain recombines TRBV2 with TRBJ1-6; the D gene is possibly TRBD1 (5 bases). The germline CDR1 and CDR2 sequences are SNHLY and FYNNEI. CDR3 length: 15 amino acids. The V gene lost 2 bases and the J gene lost 7 bases, with 12 bases spanning the gap. CDR3 DNA sequence: TGTGCCAGCAGTGAAACAGGCAATTCCAATTCACCCCTCCACTTT. Its translation: CASSETGNSNSPLHF.

In this sample, this clonotype turned up many times. CDR3 region: CASRATGDTGELFF. The CDR3 DNA reads TGTGCCAGCAGGGCGACAGGGGACACCGGGGAGCTGTTTTTT. This chain connects TRBV12-3 or TRBV12-4 to TRBJ2-2; 8 bases are shared with TRBD1. The ends lost 6 bases at V and 3 bases at J; junction bases unmatched: 3. This CDR3 is built from 14 residues.

This clonotype was recorded at least ten times. V gene TRBV12-3 or TRBV12-4 combines with J gene TRBJ1-1; the D gene is possibly TRBD1 (5 bases). The CDR3 consists of 15 residues. With 3 bases removed from V and 4 bases from J, the gap between germline ends came to 15 bases. The CDR3, as DNA: TGTGCCAGCAGTTTTGTTATCTGGGGGACCACTGAAGCTTTCTTT. This encodes CASSFVIWGTTEAFF.

V usage is TRBV29-1 and J usage is TRBJ2-5, with D possibly TRBD1 on 5 matching bases. This CDR3 spans 12 amino acids. CDR1 and CDR2 (germline): SQVTM, ANQGSEA. The CDR3 loop is CSWKGPQETQYF. CDR3 nucleotide sequence: TGCAGTTGGAAGGGGCCACAAGAGACCCAGTACTTC. The whole variable domain, remainder taken from reference TRBV29-1 and TRBJ2-5, is SAVISQKPSRDICQRGTSLTIQCQVDSQVTMMFWYRQQPGQSLTLIATANQGSEATYESGFVIDKFPISRPNLTFSTLTVSNMSPEDSSIYLCSWKGPQETQYFGPGTRLLVL.

The chain uses TRBV7-6 and TRBJ1-6; no clear D. V lost 5 bases and J lost 10, with 18 bases in between. Germline V gene lookup returns CDR1 SGHVS and CDR2 FNYEAQ. The CDR3 covers 15 residues. In nucleotides, the CDR3 is TGTGCCAGCAGCCCGGATGGCAGAGGAGAATCACCCCTCCACTTT. It is translated as CASSPDGRGESPLHF.

Many counts were recorded for this clonotype. The rearrangement uses TRBV12-3 or TRBV12-4 and TRBJ1-2; D ambiguous. V was shortened by 3 bases and J by 2 bases, with 10 bases between the two germline ends. This CDR3 region has 14 residues. CDR3 DNA sequence: TGTGCCAGCAGTTTGTTATCCGCCAACTATGGCTACACCTTC. Translation gives CASSLLSANYGYTF.

CDR3 DNA: TGTGCCAGCAGCCATCGGCCAGATACGCAGTATTTT. Amino acids: CASSHRPDTQYF. The rearrangement joins TRBV11-2 to TRBJ2-3; no clear D. Germline V gene data show CDR1 as SGHAT and CDR2 as FQNNGV. With 5 bases removed from V and 4 bases from J, the gap between germline ends came to 7 bases. The CDR3 extends over 12 amino acids.

The V call is TRBV12-3 or TRBV12-4, the J call TRBJ1-1, with D unclear. The CDR3 spans 13 residues. Trimming cost V 5 bases and J 0 bases, with 7 bases left between them. The chain's CDR3 is CASSVLMNTEAFF. The CDR3 DNA follows: TGTGCCAGCAGTGTCCTCATGAACACTGAAGCTTTCTTT.

There are many counts of this clonotype. J is TRBJ1-1 and V is TRBV9; D not resolved. The germline gives CDR1 SGDLS, CDR2 YYNGEE. CDR3 length equals 16 residues. Trimming removed 0 bases from V and 2 bases from J, with 14 bases in between. The CDR3 sequence: CASSVGPGPLNTEAFF. CDR3 DNA sequence: TGTGCCAGCAGCGTAGGCCCAGGACCGCTCAACACTGAAGCTTTCTTT.

In this sample, this clonotype turned up many times. This chain joins TRBV20-1 and TRBJ2-7; D assignment may be TRBD1 or TRBD2 (5 bases each). Germline V CDR1 and CDR2: DFQATT, SNEGSKA (reference sequence). CDR3 length: 13 residues. V dropped 6 bases and J dropped 2 bases, with 14 bases sitting between them. The CDR3 reads CSATGTTAYEQYF. CDR3 DNA: TGCAGTGCCACCGGGACGACGGCCTACGAGCAGTACTTC.

The V gene is TRBV2, the J gene TRBJ1-6; D is possibly TRBD1 (6 bases). The V and J ends lost 8 bases and 8 bases respectively, with 16 bases between them. Germline V gene lookup returns CDR1 SNHLY and CDR2 FYNNEI. This CDR3 has 14 residues. In DNA, the CDR3 is TGTGCCAGCCTACTCGAGGGGGGCCATTCACCCCTCCACTTT. This codes for CASLLEGGHSPLHF.

The chain recombines TRBV11-3 with TRBJ2-7; 10 nucleotides agree with TRBD1. From germline, CDR1 is SGHNT and CDR2 YENEEA. The trim removed 5 bases at V and 7 bases at J, leaving 8 bases unmatched. CDR3 length: 14 residues. The CDR3 spells CASSAGQGMHEQYF. In DNA form, the CDR3 reads TGTGCCAGCAGCGCGGGACAGGGGATGCATGAGCAGTACTTC.

The chain has TRBV19 and TRBJ1-1; D not certain. V was clipped by 5 bases and J by 0 bases, with 7 bases between them. The CDR3 has 13 residues. Germline CDR1 LNHDA, CDR2 SQIVND (reference sequence). Here the CDR3 reads CASSPKLNTEAFF. As DNA, the CDR3 is TGTGCCAGTAGTCCCAAGCTGAACACTGAAGCTTTCTTT.

V gene TRBV2 combines with J gene TRBJ2-3; D may be TRBD1 (6 bases). The V gene lost 6 bases and the J gene lost 6 bases, with 16 bases spanning the gap. This CDR3 region has 14 residues. From germline, CDR1 is SNHLY and CDR2 FYNNEI. In DNA form, the CDR3 reads TGTGCCAGCAGCCTGACAGGTACATCTGATACGCAGTATTTT. This sequence encodes CASSLTGTSDTQYF.

This clonotype was counted many times. This rearrangement joins TRBV9 to TRBJ1-2; 10 bases line up with TRBD1. The V gene end was trimmed by 4 bases and the J gene end by 4 bases; junction bases not matched to a gene: 13. CDR3 length: 17 amino acids. CDR1 is SGDLS, CDR2 YYNGEE, per germline. Here the CDR3 reads CASSPEPDRGPVYGYTF. For the CDR3, the DNA is TGTGCCAGCAGCCCTGAACCAGACAGGGGGCCTGTCTATGGCTACACCTTC.

This clonotype was observed a handful of times. The chain links TRBV25-1 to TRBJ1-1, with D perhaps matching TRBD1 (6 bases). Germline assignment: CDR1 MGHDK and CDR2 SYGVNS. V gave up 0 bases and J gave up 1 base, with 12 bases separating them. The CDR3 is made up of 16 amino acids. Here the CDR3 DNA reads TGTGCCAGCAGTGAATACGGCAGGGGCCAGAACACTGAAGCTTTCTTT. Translated: CASSEYGRGQNTEAFF.